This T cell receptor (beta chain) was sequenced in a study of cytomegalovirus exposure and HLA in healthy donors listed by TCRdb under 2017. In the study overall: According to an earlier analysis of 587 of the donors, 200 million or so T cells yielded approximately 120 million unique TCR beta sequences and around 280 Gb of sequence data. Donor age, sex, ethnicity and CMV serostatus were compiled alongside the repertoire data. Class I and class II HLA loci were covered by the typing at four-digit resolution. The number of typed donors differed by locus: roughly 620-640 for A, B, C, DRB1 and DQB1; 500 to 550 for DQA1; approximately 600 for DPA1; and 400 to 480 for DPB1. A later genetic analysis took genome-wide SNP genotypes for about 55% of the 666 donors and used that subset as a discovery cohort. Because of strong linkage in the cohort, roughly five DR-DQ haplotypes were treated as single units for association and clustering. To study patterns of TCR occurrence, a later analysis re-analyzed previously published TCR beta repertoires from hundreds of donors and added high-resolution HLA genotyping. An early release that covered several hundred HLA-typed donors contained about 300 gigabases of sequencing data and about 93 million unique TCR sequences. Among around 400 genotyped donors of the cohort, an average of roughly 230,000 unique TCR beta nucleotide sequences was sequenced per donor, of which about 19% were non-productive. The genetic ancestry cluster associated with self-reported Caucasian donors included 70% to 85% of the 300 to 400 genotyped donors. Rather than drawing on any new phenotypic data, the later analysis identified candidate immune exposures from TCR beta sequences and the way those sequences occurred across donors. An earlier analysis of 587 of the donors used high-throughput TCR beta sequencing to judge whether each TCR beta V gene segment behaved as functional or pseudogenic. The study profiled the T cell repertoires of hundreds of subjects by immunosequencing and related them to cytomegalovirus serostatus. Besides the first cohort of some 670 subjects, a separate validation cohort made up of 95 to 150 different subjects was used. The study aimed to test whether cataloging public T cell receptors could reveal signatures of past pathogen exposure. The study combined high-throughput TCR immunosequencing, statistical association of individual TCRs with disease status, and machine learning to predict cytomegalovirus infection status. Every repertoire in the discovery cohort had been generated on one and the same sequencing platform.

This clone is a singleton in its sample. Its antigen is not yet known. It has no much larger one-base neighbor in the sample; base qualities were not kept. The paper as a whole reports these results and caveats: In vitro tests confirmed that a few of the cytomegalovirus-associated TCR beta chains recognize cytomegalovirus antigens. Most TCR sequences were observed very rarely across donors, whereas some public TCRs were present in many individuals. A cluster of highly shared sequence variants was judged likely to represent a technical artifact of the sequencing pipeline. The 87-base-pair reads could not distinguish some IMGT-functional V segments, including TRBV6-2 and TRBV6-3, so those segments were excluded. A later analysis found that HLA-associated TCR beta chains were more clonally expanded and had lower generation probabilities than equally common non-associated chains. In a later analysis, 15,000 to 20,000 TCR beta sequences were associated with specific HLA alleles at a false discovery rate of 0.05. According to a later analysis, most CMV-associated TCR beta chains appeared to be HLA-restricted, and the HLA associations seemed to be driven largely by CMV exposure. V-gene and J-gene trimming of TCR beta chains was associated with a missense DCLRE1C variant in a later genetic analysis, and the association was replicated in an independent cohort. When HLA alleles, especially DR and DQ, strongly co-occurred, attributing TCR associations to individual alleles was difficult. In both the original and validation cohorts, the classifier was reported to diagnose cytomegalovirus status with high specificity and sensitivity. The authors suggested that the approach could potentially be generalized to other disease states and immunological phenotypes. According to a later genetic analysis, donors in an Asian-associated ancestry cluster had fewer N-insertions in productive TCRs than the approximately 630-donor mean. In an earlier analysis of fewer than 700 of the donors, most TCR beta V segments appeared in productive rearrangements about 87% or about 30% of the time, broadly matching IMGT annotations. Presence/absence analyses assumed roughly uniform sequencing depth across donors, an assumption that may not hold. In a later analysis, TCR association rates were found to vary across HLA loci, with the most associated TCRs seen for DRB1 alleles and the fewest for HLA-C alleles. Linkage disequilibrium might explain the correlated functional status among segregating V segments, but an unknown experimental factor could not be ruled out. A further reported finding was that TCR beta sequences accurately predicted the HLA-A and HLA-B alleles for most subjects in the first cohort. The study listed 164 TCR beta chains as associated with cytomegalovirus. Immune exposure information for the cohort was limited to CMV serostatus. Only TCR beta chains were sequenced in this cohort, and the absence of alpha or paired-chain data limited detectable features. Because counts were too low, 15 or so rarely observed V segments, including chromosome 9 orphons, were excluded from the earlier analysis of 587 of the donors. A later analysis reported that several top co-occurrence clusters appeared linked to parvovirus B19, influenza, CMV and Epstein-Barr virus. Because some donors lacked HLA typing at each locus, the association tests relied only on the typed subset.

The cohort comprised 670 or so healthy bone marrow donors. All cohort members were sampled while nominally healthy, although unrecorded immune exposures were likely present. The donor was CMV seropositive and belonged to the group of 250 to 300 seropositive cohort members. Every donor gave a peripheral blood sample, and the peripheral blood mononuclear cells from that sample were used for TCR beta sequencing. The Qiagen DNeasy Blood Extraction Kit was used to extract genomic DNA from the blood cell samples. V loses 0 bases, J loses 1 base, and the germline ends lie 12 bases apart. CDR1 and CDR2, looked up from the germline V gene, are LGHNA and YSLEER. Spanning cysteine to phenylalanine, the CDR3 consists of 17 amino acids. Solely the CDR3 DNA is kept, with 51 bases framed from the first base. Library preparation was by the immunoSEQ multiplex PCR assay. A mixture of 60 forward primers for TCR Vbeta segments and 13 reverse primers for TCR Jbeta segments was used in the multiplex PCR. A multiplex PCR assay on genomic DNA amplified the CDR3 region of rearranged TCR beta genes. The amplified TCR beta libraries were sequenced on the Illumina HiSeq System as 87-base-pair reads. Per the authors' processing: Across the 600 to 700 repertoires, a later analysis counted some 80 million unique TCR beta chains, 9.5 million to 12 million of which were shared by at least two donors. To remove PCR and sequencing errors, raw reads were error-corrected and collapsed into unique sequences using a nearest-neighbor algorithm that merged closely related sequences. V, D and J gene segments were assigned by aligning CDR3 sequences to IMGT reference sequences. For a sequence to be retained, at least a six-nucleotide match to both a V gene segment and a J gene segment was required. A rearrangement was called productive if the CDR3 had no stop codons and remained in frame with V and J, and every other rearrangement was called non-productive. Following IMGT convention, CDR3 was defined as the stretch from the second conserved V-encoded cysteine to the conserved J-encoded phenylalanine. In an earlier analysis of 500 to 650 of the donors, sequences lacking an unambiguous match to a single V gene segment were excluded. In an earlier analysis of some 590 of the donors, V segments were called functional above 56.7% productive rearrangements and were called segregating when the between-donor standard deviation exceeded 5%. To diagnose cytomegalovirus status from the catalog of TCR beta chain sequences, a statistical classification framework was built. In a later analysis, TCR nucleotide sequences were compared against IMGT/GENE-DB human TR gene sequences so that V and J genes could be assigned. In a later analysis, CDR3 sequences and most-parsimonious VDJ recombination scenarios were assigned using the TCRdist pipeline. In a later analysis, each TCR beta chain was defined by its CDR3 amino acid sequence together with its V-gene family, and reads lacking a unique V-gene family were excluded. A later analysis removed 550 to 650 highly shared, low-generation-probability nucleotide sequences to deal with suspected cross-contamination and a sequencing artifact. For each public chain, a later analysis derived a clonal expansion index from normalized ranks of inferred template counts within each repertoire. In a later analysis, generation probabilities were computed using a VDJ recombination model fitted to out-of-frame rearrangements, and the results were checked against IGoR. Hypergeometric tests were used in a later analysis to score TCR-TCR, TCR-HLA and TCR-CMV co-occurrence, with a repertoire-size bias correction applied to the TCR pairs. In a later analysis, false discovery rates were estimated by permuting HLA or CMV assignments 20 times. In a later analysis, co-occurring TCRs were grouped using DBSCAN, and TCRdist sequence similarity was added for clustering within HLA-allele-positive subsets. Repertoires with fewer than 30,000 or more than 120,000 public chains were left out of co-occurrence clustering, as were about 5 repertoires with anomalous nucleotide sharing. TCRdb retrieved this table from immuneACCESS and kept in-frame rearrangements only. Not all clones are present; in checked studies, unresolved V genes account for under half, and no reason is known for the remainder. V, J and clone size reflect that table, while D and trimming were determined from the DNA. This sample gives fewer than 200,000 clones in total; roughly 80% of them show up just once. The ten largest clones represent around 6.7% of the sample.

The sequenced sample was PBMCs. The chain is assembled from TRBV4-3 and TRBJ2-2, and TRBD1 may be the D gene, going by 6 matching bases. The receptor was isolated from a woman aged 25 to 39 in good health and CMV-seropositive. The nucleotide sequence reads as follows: TGCGCCAGCAGCCAAGACCCCCAGACAGGGAACACCGGGGAGCTGTTTTTT. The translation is CASSQDPQTGNTGELFF.